This TCR beta chain was identified during a study of radiotherapy plus CTLA-4 blockade in lung cancer. Study overall: Objective responses arose in roughly 20% of patients, and approximately 31% experienced disease control. Findings and caveats of the study: In blood, early T cell clone dynamics reportedly predicted response best, together with interferon-beta. Radiotherapy with ipilimumab was followed by blood expansion of tumor-derived clones.

With ipilimumab providing CTLA-4 blockade, focal radiation was administered to patients who had chemo-refractory metastatic non-small-cell lung cancer. Unmatched junction bases numbered 9, after V lost 3 bases and J lost 7 bases. The V gene's germline CDR1 is SGDLS and CDR2 YYNGEE. The CDR3 is made up of 16 amino acids. TCRdb's table, derived via immunoSEQ multiplex PCR, lists solely in-frame clones and lacks some. This sample has about 39,000 clones, with about four fifths found just once. With respect to this clone: Its antigen is not identified.

The chain joins TRBV9 to TRBJ2-1, with 11 positions matching TRBD2. Sequences were derived from peripheral blood, sampled from a patient treated with radiotherapy plus ipilimumab. The receptor comes from a human donor with non-small cell lung cancer that progressed on radiotherapy plus ipilimumab. The CDR3 here is CASSADSGGAQNEQFF. The CDR3, as DNA: TGTGCCAGCAGCGCCGATAGCGGGGGGGCTCAGAATGAGCAGTTCTTC. The full variable domain, in which reference TRBV9 and TRBJ2-1 provide the parts outside the CDR3, is DSGVTQTPKHLITATGQRVTLRCSPRSGDLSVYWYQQSLDQGLQFLIQYYNGEERAKGNILERFSAQQFPDLHSELNLSSLELGDSALYFCASSADSGGAQNEQFFGPGTRLTVL.